This T cell receptor beta chain originates from a study of blood T cell repertoires in COVID-19. Original analysis: By means of reference gene primer amplification, nucleated cell counts were estimated. The repertoire was sequenced with immunoSEQ multiplex PCR; TCRdb's copy has only in-frame clones and lacks some. The V and J calls and clone size were taken over from that table, and D and trimming were inferred from the DNA. The table lists 290,000 or so clones, 90% of them singletons. Trimming pared 3 bases from V and 7 bases from J, leaving 22 bases between. Germline assignment: CDR1 DFQATT and CDR2 SNEGSKA (reference sequence). The CDR3 is 16 residues long. Participants spanned ages about 18 to 95 years and resided in roughly 22 US areas.

The sequence derives from a woman younger than 30 with acute COVID-19. The sample was PBMCs or T cells enriched from blood (not recorded which). J is TRBJ1-5 and V is TRBV20-1, with D tentatively TRBD1 (6 bases). The CDR3 DNA reads as TGCAGTGCTAGTGTCAGGGGAGATAGTGGTGGGCAGCCCCAGCATTTT. It is translated as CSASVRGDSGGQPQHF.